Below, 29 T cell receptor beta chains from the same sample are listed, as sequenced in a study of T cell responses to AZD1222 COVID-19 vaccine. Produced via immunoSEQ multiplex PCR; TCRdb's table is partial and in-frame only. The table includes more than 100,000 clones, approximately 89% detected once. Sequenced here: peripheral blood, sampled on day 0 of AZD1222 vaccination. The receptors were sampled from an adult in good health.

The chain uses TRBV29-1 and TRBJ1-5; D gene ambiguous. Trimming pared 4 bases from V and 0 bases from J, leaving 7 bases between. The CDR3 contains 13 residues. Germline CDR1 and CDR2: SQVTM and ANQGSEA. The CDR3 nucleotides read TGCAGCGTTGTACTGGATAGCAATCAGCCCCAGCATTTT. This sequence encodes CSVVLDSNQPQHF.

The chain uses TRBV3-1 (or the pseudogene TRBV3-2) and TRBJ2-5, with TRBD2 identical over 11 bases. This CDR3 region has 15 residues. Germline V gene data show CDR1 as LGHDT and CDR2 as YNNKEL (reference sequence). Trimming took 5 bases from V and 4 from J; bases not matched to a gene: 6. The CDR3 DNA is TGTGCCAGCAGCGGCGGTAGCGGGGGGGCAGAGACCCAGTACTTC. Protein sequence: CASSGGSGGAETQYF.

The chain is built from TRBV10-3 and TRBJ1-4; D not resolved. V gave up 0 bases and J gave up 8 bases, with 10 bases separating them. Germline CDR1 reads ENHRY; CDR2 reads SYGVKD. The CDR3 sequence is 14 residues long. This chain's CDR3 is CAISESAGLEKLFF. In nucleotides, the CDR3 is TGTGCCATCAGTGAGTCAGCAGGACTCGAAAAACTGTTTTTT.

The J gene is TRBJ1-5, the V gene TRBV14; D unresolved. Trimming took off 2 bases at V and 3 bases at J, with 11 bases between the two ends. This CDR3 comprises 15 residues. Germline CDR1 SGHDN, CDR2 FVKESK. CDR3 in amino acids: CASSQFDGPNQPQHF. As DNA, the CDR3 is TGTGCCAGCAGCCAATTTGACGGGCCCAATCAGCCCCAGCATTTT.

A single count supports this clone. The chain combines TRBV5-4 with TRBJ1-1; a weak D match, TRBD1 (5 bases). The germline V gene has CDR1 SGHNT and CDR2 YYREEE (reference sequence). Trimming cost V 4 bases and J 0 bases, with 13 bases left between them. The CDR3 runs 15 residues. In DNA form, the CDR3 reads TGTGCCAGCAGCCCTCCGATGGGGCTGAACACTGAAGCTTTCTTT. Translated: CASSPPMGLNTEAFF.

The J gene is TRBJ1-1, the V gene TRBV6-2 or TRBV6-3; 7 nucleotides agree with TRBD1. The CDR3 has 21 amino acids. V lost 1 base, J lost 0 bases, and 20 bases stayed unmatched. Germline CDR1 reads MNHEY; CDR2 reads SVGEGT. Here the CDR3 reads CASSYWKVNLRVDRVNTEAFF. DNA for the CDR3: TGTGCCAGCAGTTACTGGAAAGTGAACTTGCGCGTTGACAGGGTGAACACTGAAGCTTTCTTT.

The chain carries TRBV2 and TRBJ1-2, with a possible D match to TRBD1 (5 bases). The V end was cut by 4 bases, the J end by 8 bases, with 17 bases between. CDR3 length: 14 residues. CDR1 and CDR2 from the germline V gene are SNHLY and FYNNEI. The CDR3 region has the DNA TGTGCCAGCAGTGTCGGTCAGGGCCCAGGGGGCTACACCTTC. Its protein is CASSVGQGPGGYTF.

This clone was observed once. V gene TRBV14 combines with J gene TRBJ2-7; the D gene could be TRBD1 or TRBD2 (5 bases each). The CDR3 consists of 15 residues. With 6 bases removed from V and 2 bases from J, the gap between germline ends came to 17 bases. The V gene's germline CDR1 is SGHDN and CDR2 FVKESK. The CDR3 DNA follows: TGTGCCAGCAGACAAACTCGGGACGGAACCTACGAGCAGTACTTC. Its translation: CASRQTRDGTYEQYF.

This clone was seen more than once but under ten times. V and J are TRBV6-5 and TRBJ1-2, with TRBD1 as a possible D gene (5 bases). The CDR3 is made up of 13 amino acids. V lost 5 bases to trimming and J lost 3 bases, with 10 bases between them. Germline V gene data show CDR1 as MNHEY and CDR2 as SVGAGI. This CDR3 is CASSPLGHYGYTF. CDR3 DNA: TGTGCCAGCAGTCCATTGGGGCACTATGGCTACACCTTC.

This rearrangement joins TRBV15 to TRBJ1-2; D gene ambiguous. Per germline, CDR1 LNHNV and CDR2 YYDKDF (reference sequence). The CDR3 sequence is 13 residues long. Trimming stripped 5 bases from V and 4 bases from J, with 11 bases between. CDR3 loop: CATSGREGYGYTF. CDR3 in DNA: TGTGCCACCAGCGGGAGGGAGGGCTATGGCTACACCTTC. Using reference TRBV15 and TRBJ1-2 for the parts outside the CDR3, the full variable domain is DAMVIQNPRYQVTQFGKPVTLSCSQTLNHNVMYWYQQKSSQAPKLLFHYYDKDFNNEADTPDNFQSRRPNTSFCFLDIRSPGLGDTAMYLCATSGREGYGYTFGSGTRLTVV.

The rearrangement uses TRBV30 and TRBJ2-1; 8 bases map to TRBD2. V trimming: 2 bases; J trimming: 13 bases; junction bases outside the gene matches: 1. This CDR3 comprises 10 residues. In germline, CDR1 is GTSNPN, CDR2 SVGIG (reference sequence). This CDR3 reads CAWSSGSQFF. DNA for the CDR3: TGTGCCTGGAGTAGCGGGAGTCAGTTCTTC.

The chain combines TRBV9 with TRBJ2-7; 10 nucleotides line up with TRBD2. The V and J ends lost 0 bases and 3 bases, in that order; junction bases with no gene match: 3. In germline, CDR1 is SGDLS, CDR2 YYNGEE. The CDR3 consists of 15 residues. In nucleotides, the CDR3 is TGTGCCAGCAGCGTAGACACTAGCGGGGTCTACGAGCAGTACTTC. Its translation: CASSVDTSGVYEQYF.

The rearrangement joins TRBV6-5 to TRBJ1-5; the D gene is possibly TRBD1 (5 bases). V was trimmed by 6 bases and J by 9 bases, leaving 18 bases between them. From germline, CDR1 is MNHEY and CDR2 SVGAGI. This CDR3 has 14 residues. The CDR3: CASSKGEGLGPQHF. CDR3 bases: TGTGCCAGCAGCAAAGGGGAGGGTCTAGGGCCCCAGCATTTT.

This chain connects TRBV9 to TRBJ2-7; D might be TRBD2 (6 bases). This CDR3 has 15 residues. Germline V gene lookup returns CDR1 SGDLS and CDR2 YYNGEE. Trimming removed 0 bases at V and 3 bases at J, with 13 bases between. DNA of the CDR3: TGTGCCAGCAGCGTAGGGGGCGGGGATATCTACGAGCAGTACTTC. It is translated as CASSVGGGDIYEQYF.

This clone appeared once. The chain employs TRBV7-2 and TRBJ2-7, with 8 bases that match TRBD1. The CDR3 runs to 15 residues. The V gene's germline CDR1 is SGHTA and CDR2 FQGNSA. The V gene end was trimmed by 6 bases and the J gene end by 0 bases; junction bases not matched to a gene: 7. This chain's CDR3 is CASSGGQGISYEQYF. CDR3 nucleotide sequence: TGTGCCAGCAGTGGCGGACAGGGCATCTCCTACGAGCAGTACTTC.

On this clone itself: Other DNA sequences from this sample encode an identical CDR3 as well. This chain's CDR3 is CASSTGYEQYF. For the CDR3, the DNA is TGTGCCAGCAGTACAGGCTACGAGCAGTACTTC. The chain joins TRBV6-5 to TRBJ2-7, with D possibly being TRBD1 (5 bases). The length of the CDR3 is 11 residues. Trimming removed 5 bases at V and 3 bases at J, with 5 bases between. Looked up from germline, CDR1 is MNHEY and CDR2 is SVGAGI.

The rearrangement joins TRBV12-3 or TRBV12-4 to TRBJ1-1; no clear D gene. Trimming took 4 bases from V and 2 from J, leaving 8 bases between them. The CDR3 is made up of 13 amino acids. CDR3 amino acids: CASSWQANTEAFF. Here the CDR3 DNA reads TGTGCCAGCAGTTGGCAGGCCAACACTGAAGCTTTCTTT.

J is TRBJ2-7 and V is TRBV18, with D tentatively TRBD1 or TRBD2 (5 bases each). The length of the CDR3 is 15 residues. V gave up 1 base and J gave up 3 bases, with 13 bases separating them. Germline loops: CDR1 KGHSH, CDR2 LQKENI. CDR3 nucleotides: TGTGCCAGCTCACCACTGGACGGGGCCGTCTACGAGCAGTACTTC. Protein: CASSPLDGAVYEQYF.

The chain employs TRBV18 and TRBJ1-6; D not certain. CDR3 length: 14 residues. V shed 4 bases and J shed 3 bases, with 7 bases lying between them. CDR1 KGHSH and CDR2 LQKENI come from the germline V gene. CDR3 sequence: CASSRQDYNSPLHF. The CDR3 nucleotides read TGTGCCAGCTCACGGCAGGACTATAATTCACCCCTCCACTTT.

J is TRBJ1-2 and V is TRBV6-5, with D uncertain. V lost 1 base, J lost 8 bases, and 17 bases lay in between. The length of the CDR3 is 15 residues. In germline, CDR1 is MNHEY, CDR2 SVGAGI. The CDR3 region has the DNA TGTGCCAGCAGTTACTATGGCAGCCCTATCCAGGGCTACACCTTC. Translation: CASSYYGSPIQGYTF.

The CDR3 nucleotides read TGTGCCAGCAGCTTAGGCGAGGGGTATTACAATGAGCAGTTCTTC. It translates to CASSLGEGYYNEQFF. The V gene is TRBV7-2, the J gene TRBJ2-1, with D perhaps matching TRBD1 or TRBD2 (5 bases each). Trimming left V 1 base short and J 4 bases short, with 11 bases between. There are 15 residues in the CDR3. Germline V gene lookup returns CDR1 SGHTA and CDR2 FQGNSA. The full variable domain, in which reference TRBV7-2 and TRBJ2-1 provide the parts outside the CDR3, is GAGVSQSPSNKVTEKGKDVELRCDPISGHTALYWYRQSLGQGLEFLIYFQGNSAPDKSGLPSDRFSAERTGGSVSTLTIQRTQQEDSAVYLCASSLGEGYYNEQFFGPGTRLTVL.

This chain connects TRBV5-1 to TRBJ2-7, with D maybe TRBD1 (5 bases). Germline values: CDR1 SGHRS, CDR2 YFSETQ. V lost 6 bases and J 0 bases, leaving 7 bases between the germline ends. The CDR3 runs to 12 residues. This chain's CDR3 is CASKDNSYEQYF. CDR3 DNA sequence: TGCGCCAGCAAGGACAACTCCTACGAGCAGTACTTC.

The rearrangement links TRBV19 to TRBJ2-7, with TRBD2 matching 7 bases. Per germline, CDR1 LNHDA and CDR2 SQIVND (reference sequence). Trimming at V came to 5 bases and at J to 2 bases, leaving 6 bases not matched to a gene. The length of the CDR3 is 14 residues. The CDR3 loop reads CASSRGGAPYEQYF. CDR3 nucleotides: TGTGCCAGTAGTCGGGGAGGGGCCCCCTACGAGCAGTACTTC. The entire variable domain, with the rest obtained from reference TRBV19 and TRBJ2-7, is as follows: DGGITQSPKYLFRKEGQNVTLSCEQNLNHDAMYWYRQDPGQGLRLIYYSQIVNDFQKGDIAEGYSVSREKKESFPLTVTSAQKNPTAFYLCASSRGGAPYEQYFGPGTRLTVT.

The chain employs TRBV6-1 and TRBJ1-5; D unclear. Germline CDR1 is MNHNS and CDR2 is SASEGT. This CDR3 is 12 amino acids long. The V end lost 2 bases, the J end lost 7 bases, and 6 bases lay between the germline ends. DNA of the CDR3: TGTGCCAGCAGTGAATTTCTCCAGCCCCAGCATTTT. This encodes CASSEFLQPQHF.

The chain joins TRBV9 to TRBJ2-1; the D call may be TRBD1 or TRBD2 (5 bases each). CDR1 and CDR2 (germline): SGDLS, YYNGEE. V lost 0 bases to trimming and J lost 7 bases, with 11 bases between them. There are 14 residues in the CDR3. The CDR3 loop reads CASSVAGPGNEQFF. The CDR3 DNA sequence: TGTGCCAGCAGCGTAGCGGGGCCAGGGAATGAGCAGTTCTTC.

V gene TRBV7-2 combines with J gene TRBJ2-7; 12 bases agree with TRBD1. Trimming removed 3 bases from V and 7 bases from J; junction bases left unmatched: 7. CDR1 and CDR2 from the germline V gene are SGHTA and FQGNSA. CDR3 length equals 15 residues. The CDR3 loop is CASSFVGQGAREQYF. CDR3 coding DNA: TGTGCCAGCAGCTTTGTGGGACAGGGGGCTCGAGAGCAGTACTTC.

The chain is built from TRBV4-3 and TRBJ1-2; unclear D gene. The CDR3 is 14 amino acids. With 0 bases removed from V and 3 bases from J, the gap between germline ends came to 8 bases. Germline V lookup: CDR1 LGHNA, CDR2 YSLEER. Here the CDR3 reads CASSQEGWDYGYTF. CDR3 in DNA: TGCGCCAGCAGCCAAGAGGGGTGGGACTATGGCTACACCTTC.

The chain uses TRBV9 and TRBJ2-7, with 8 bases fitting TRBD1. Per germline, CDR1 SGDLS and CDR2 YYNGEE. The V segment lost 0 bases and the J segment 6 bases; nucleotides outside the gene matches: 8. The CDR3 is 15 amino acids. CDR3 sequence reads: CASSVGDRQGPEQYF. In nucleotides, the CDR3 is TGTGCCAGCAGCGTAGGGGACAGGCAGGGGCCCGAGCAGTACTTC.

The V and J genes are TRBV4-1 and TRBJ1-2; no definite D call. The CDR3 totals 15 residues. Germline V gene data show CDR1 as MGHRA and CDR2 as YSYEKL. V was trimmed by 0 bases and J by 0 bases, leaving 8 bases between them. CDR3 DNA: TGCGCCAGCAGCCAAGAACAGTCCTCTAACTATGGCTACACCTTC. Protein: CASSQEQSSNYGYTF.